A single sample gave rise to the 6 T cell receptor beta chains below, sequenced in a study of human T cells and chemical hapten exposure. TCRdb analysed the RACE reads with MiXCR anew, one entry per CDR3 protein. Among about 83,000 distinct CDR3 sequences, approximately 8% were seen once, and the ten largest hold roughly 1.5%. Indicated time point: patch test 1, 2 weeks after DPC sensitization. Described treatment: therapeutic diphenylcyclopropenone sensitization with weekly scalp DPC. The sample consisted of whole blood, taken in connection with sensitization to the hapten diphenylcyclopropenone (DPC). The receptors derive from a woman aged 30 to 39 with alopecia areata. Some clones in this sample may be carry-over from other donors' samples.

This clonotype was counted a few times. The CDR3 reads CASSQMDRLYPDLGYTF. CDR3 coding DNA: TGTGCCAGCAGCCAAATGGACAGACTATACCCGGATCTTGGCTACACCTTC. The chain recombines TRBV3-1 with TRBJ1-2, with D possibly TRBD1 on 6 matching bases. The germline V gene encodes CDR1 LGHDT and CDR2 YNNKEL (reference sequence). V was clipped by 2 bases and J by 7 bases, with 23 bases between them. This CDR3 is built from 17 residues.

This clonotype was seen ten or more times. The chain carries TRBV12-3 or TRBV12-4 and TRBJ2-2; the D call may be TRBD1 or TRBD2 (5 bases each). The germline V and J ends were trimmed by 3 bases and 6 bases, with 11 bases remaining between them. The CDR3 is made up of 14 amino acids. Written as DNA, the CDR3 is TGTGCCAGCAGTTTGAACGGGGCCCCCGGGGAGCTGTTTTTT. Amino acids: CASSLNGAPGELFF.

There are many counts of this clonotype. The J gene is TRBJ1-1, the V gene TRBV6-1; 7 nucleotides agree with TRBD1. Germline V lookup: CDR1 MNHNS, CDR2 SASEGT. This CDR3 contains 14 residues. Germline trimming cut 1 base from V and 5 bases from J; bases unmatched to any gene: 4. The CDR3 coding sequence is TGTGCCAGCAGTGAAGAAGGGGGCCTGACTGAAGCTTTCTTT. This gives the protein CASSEEGGLTEAFF.

This clonotype was seen at least ten times. The gene calls are TRBV6-6 and TRBJ2-5; the match to TRBD2 covers 8 bases. CDR3 length: 14 amino acids. Per the germline V gene, CDR1 is MNHNY and CDR2 is SVGAGI (reference sequence). The trim removed 5 bases at V and 5 bases at J, leaving 7 bases unmatched. The CDR3 loop reads CASSHPGGLETQYF. Written as DNA, the CDR3 is TGTGCCAGCAGTCATCCGGGGGGGCTGGAGACCCAGTACTTC.

This clonotype has at least ten counts. The genes are TRBV7-9 and TRBJ1-5; D not certain. The CDR3 length is 13 residues. Trimming took off 2 bases at V and 6 bases at J, with 8 bases between the two ends. Germline V gene lookup returns CDR1 SEHNR and CDR2 FQNEAQ (reference sequence). The CDR3 spells CASSLIPSQPQHF. DNA for the CDR3: TGTGCCAGCAGCTTAATTCCTTCTCAGCCCCAGCATTTT.

This clonotype was seen many times. The rearrangement uses TRBV20-1 and TRBJ1-3, with D possibly being TRBD1 (5 bases). V lost 5 bases to trimming and J lost 2 bases, with 10 bases between them. This CDR3 has 13 residues. In germline, CDR1 is DFQATT, CDR2 SNEGSKA (reference sequence). This CDR3 reads CSAGGGTGNTIYF. In nucleotides, the CDR3 is TGCAGTGCTGGGGGGGGGACTGGAAACACCATATATTTT.